The 10 T cell receptor beta chains listed next were all sequenced from one sample in a study of Ad26.COV2.S vaccination and SARS-CoV-2 variants (dated by TCRdb to about 2021). The library relied on the immunoSEQ multiplex PCR assay. This immuneACCESS table, as held by TCRdb, lists in-frame sequences with V and J called but not all clones. Of the missing ones, under half trace to an unresolved V gene in checked studies; the others have no known cause. Across this sample there are hundreds of thousands of clones, with 70% to 90% seen only once. Of the sample, 9.5% to 12% falls within the top ten clones. What the treatment or condition label conveys for this sample: some 20 received Ad26.COV2.S at low or high dose, single or two shots; 5 received placebo; per-sample allocation not given. Repertoires of vaccine and placebo recipients were sequenced from samples taken on day 63 after the first injection.

Here the sequenced sample was peripheral blood, taken in a trial of Ad26.COV2.S vaccine versus placebo. The receptor source for this set is a person aged 18 to 65 who received the Ad26.COV2.S COVID-19 vaccine or a placebo.

The J gene is TRBJ2-1, the V gene TRBV6-5; 9 nucleotides align to TRBD2. With 6 bases clipped from V and 4 bases from J, the junction kept 7 bases outside the gene matches. Germline loops: CDR1 MNHEY, CDR2 SVGAGI. The CDR3 spans 15 residues. The CDR3 DNA follows: TGTGCCAGCAGCAAGACTAGCGGTAATTACAATGAGCAGTTCTTC. It encodes CASSKTSGNYNEQFF.

This chain links TRBV28 with TRBJ1-6; a weak D match, TRBD1 (5 bases). Deletions cut 7 bases from V and 13 bases from J, with 14 bases between. Per the germline V gene, CDR1 is MDHEN and CDR2 is SYDVKM. The CDR3 has 12 amino acids. CDR3 region: CASTGAVPPLHF. CDR3 DNA sequence: TGTGCCAGCACCGGGGCTGTGCCGCCCCTCCACTTT. Together with reference TRBV28 and TRBJ1-6, the CDR3 gives the full variable domain: DVKVTQSSRYLVKRTGEKVFLECVQDMDHENMFWYRQDPGLGLRLIYFSYDVKMKEKGDIPEGYSVSREKKERFSLILESASTNQTSMYLCASTGAVPPLHFGNGTRLTVT.

The chain combines TRBV6-5 with TRBJ2-1; 11 bases are a match to TRBD2. This CDR3 comprises 15 residues. With V trimmed by 3 bases and J by 7 bases, 5 bases remained unmatched. Germline lookup yields CDR1 MNHEY and CDR2 SVGAGI. CDR3 nucleotide sequence: TGTGCCAGCAGTTATAGCGGGGGGGCCGGGAATGAGCAGTTCTTC. Translation: CASSYSGGAGNEQFF.

The CDR3 sequence: CASSHGTAVANEKLFF. CDR3 bases: TGTGCCAGCAGTCACGGGACCGCGGTAGCTAATGAAAAACTGTTTTTT. This chain uses TRBV28 with TRBJ1-4, with D possibly matching TRBD1 (5 bases). The CDR3 consists of 16 residues. V shed 5 bases and J shed 3 bases, with 16 bases lying between them. From germline, CDR1 is MDHEN and CDR2 SYDVKM.

The gene calls are TRBV3-1 (or the pseudogene TRBV3-2) and TRBJ2-4; 14 bases are a match to TRBD2. Germline assignment: CDR1 LGHDT and CDR2 YNNKEL (reference sequence). V was clipped by 1 base and J by 4 bases; unmatched bases: 6. The CDR3 has 18 amino acids. In DNA form, the CDR3 reads TGTGCCAGCAGCCAAGTTGGGACTAGCGGGGGACCAAAAAACATTCAGTACTTC. Its translation is CASSQVGTSGGPKNIQYF.

This clone has a count of ten or more. This chain links TRBV28 with TRBJ2-7; D gene ambiguous. Germline V gives CDR1 MDHEN, CDR2 SYDVKM. The ends were cut back, 2 bases at V and 5 bases at J, with 16 bases in the middle. This CDR3 region has 15 residues. The CDR3 DNA follows: TGTGCCAGCAGTTTACCCCCTCGTGGAAGCGACGAGCAGTACTTC. Its translation is CASSLPPRGSDEQYF. Supplemented by reference TRBV28 and TRBJ2-7, the full variable domain reads DVKVTQSSRYLVKRTGEKVFLECVQDMDHENMFWYRQDPGLGLRLIYFSYDVKMKEKGDIPEGYSVSREKKERFSLILESASTNQTSMYLCASSLPPRGSDEQYFGPGTRLTVT.

V is TRBV11-2 and J is TRBJ1-2; no reliable D call. Germline V gene sequence: CDR1 SGHAT, CDR2 FQNNGV. V lost 6 bases and J 2 bases, leaving 10 bases between the germline ends. The CDR3 runs to 13 residues. CDR3 DNA: TGTGCCAGCAGTTCCGACATCAACTATGGCTACACCTTC. Residues: CASSSDINYGYTF. The entire variable domain, with the rest obtained from reference TRBV11-2 and TRBJ1-2, is as follows: EAGVAQSPRYKIIEKRQSVAFWCNPISGHATLYWYQQILGQGPKLLIQFQNNGVVDDSQLPKDRFSAERLKGVDSTLKIQPAKLEDSAVYLCASSSDINYGYTFGSGTRLTVV.

This chain uses TRBV7-2 with TRBJ2-3; D remains unclear. CDR1 SGHTA and CDR2 FQGNSA come from the germline V gene. Trimming shortened V by 2 bases and J by 1 base, and 13 bases separated the two germline ends. The CDR3 sequence is 16 residues long. The CDR3 nucleotides are TGTGCCAGCAGCTTAATTGGTGGGTTCCGCACAGATACGCAGTATTTT. Residues: CASSLIGGFRTDTQYF.

The chain uses TRBV9 and TRBJ2-7; the D is unclear. Trimming shortened V by 0 bases and J by 1 base, and 11 bases separated the two germline ends. The length of the CDR3 is 15 residues. Germline V gives CDR1 SGDLS, CDR2 YYNGEE. The CDR3 loop is CASSVAPDDSYEQYF. CDR3 in DNA: TGTGCCAGCAGCGTAGCGCCAGACGATTCCTACGAGCAGTACTTC.

With regard to this clone: Different DNA sequences within this sample yield the same CDR3. This chain connects TRBV7-2 to TRBJ2-7; 7 positions agree with TRBD2. The germline CDR1 and CDR2 sequences are SGHTA and FQGNSA. CDR3 size: 14 residues. J was trimmed by 0 bases and V by 3 bases; bases with no gene match: 2. CDR3 sequence: CASSFGGSSYEQYF. The CDR3 coding sequence is TGTGCCAGCAGCTTCGGCGGGAGCTCCTACGAGCAGTACTTC.